Listed below are T cell receptor beta chains from one sample, sequenced in a study of CD8 T cells in Susac syndrome. MiXCR, applied by TCRdb to the immunoSEQ multiplex PCR reads, yields one record per CDR3 protein. The data contain some 130,000 distinct CDR3 sequences, approximately 94% of them singletons. The sequenced sample consisted of CD4+ T cells from PBMCs. The receptors derive from a human donor with multiple sclerosis. The CDR3 runs from the conserved cysteine through the conserved F or W. The order of the fields is clone size, V gene, CDR3 length, J gene, D gene, CDR3 DNA, CDR3 protein. A D gene is named only where the DNA matches it firmly. For some rows the clone size is stated as once, few or many, or as a class when expanded; others skip it.

size: -
V: TRBV29-1
length: 16
J: TRBJ2-6
D: -
DNA: TGCAGCGCTGGGGGGGGGCGCGGGTCTGGGGCCAACGTCCTGACTTTC
CDR3: CSAGGGRGSGANVLTF

size: -
V: TRBV20-1
length: 10
J: TRBJ1-4
D: -
DNA: TGCAGTGCTGCCCGAGGAGGACTGTTTTTT
CDR3: CSAARGGLFF

size: -
V: TRBV29-1
length: 16
J: TRBJ1-1
D: TRBD1
DNA: TGCAGCGTTGTACCACAGGGGGCCCAAGCATACACTGAAGCTTTCTTT
CDR3: CSVVPQGAQAYTEAFF

size: -
V: TRBV7-9
length: 15
J: TRBJ1-4
D: -
DNA: TGTGCCAGCAGCCGGGGGCAGGGTGACGGTGAAAAACTGTTTTTT
CDR3: CASSRGQGDGEKLFF

size: -
V: TRBV12-3/TRBV12-4
length: 17
J: TRBJ2-1
D: -
DNA: TGTGCCAGCAGTTTAGCGCTGGGTACGAACCATTACAATGAGCAGTTCTTC
CDR3: CASSLALGTNHYNEQFF

size: -
V: TRBV6-1
length: 14
J: TRBJ2-7
D: -
DNA: TGTGCCAGCAGTGTGGCAGGGGGGACCGGGGAGCAGTACTTC
CDR3: CASSVAGGTGEQYF

size: -
V: TRBV25-1
length: 13
J: TRBJ1-2
D: -
DNA: TGTGCCAGCAGCTACCCGGGGGTTGATGGCTACACCTTC
CDR3: CASSYPGVDGYTF

size: -
V: TRBV30
length: 14
J: TRBJ2-7
D: TRBD2
DNA: TGTGCCTGGAGTACGAGCGGGGGATCTTACGAGCAGTACTTC
CDR3: CAWSTSGGSYEQYF

size: -
V: TRBV6-5
length: 11
J: TRBJ1-2
D: -
DNA: TGTGCCAGCAGTCGGGGTCAGGGCTACACCTTC
CDR3: CASSRGQGYTF

size: -
V: TRBV29-1
length: 14
J: TRBJ2-2
D: -
DNA: TGCAGCGTTGTCCCGAACACAGGAAGGGGGGAGCTGTTTTTT
CDR3: CSVVPNTGRGELFF

size: -
V: TRBV28
length: 15
J: TRBJ2-3
D: TRBD1
DNA: TGTGCCAGCAGTAAAGGGGGCGCAGGATCAGATACGCAGTATTTT
CDR3: CASSKGGAGSDTQYF

size: -
V: TRBV7-6
length: 14
J: TRBJ2-5
D: -
DNA: TGTGCCAGCAGCCGAGGGACTTCGACAGAGACCCAGTACTTC
CDR3: CASSRGTSTETQYF

size: -
V: TRBV15
length: 15
J: TRBJ1-5
D: -
DNA: TGTGCCACCAGCATTCGACGGGATCGCGATCAGCCCCAGCATTTT
CDR3: CATSIRRDRDQPQHF

size: -
V: TRBV4-3
length: 14
J: TRBJ2-7
D: -
DNA: TGCGCCAGCAGCCAAGAACGGCAGTCCTACGAGCAGTACTTC
CDR3: CASSQERQSYEQYF

size: -
V: TRBV29-1
length: 13
J: TRBJ1-1
D: -
DNA: TGCAGCGTTGAAGATGGGCAGAACACTGAAGCTTTCTTT
CDR3: CSVEDGQNTEAFF

size: -
V: TRBV30
length: 11
J: TRBJ2-2
D: -
DNA: TGTGCCTGTGGACTCACCGGGGAGCTGTTTTTT
CDR3: CACGLTGELFF

size: -
V: TRBV5-6
length: 13
J: TRBJ1-6
D: -
DNA: TGTGCCAGCAGCCCCCAGGAGTATTCACCCCTCCACTTT
CDR3: CASSPQEYSPLHF

size: -
V: TRBV19
length: 13
J: TRBJ1-5
D: TRBD1
DNA: TGTGCCAGTAGTTCCCAGGGGGGTCAGCCCCAGCATTTT
CDR3: CASSSQGGQPQHF

size: -
V: TRBV20-1
length: 12
J: TRBJ2-7
D: TRBD1
DNA: TGCAGTGCTGTGGACAGGGGCTACGAGCAGTGCTTC
CDR3: CSAVDRGYEQCF

size: -
V: TRBV6-4
length: 15
J: TRBJ1-2
D: TRBD1
DNA: TGTGCCAGCCGCCGGGACAGTGCTGCTAACTATGGCTACACCTTC
CDR3: CASRRDSAANYGYTF

size: -
V: TRBV7-2
length: 14
J: TRBJ1-2
D: -
DNA: TGTGCCAGCAGCAGCCACCAGGGAATCTATGGCTACACCTTC
CDR3: CASSSHQGIYGYTF

size: -
V: TRBV3-1
length: 15
J: TRBJ2-1
D: TRBD1
DNA: TGTGCCAGCAGCCAGGCATTCCGGGACAGCGATGAGCAGTTCTTC
CDR3: CASSQAFRDSDEQFF

size: -
V: TRBV5-1
length: 15
J: TRBJ2-7
D: -
DNA: TGCGCCAGCAGCCTGGGCCCCCCCGGGAACTACGAGCAGTACTTC
CDR3: CASSLGPPGNYEQYF

size: -
V: TRBV5-1
length: 14
J: TRBJ2-7
D: TRBD2
DNA: TGCGCCAGCAGCCGGGAGGGCGGTACCTACGAGCAGTACTTC
CDR3: CASSREGGTYEQYF

size: -
V: TRBV30
length: 14
J: TRBJ2-4
D: TRBD2
DNA: TGTGCCTGGGAACCGGGGGGGGCCAAAAACATTCAGTACTTC
CDR3: CAWEPGGAKNIQYF

size: few
V: TRBV20-1
length: 13
J: TRBJ2-7
D: TRBD1
DNA: TGCAGTGCTGTGACAGGGGGTTCCCACGAGCAGTACTTC
CDR3: CSAVTGGSHEQYF

size: -
V: TRBV7-9
length: 12
J: TRBJ1-1
D: TRBD1
DNA: TGTGCCAGCAGCATTGGGACAGACGAAGCTTTCTTT
CDR3: CASSIGTDEAFF

size: -
V: TRBV30
length: 14
J: TRBJ2-3
D: -
DNA: TGTGCCTTCCTCCCGGGGGCCCAACACGATACGCAGTATTTT
CDR3: CAFLPGAQHDTQYF

size: -
V: TRBV29-1
length: 11
J: TRBJ1-1
D: -
DNA: TGCAGCGTTGATGTTGGGAGGCAAGCTTTCTTT
CDR3: CSVDVGRQAFF

size: -
V: TRBV7-9
length: 16
J: TRBJ2-5
D: -
DNA: TGTGCCAGCAGCCCTCTAAGTATAGGGACCCAAGAGACCCAGTACTTC
CDR3: CASSPLSIGTQETQYF

size: once
V: TRBV7-6
length: 14
J: TRBJ1-1
D: -
DNA: TGTGCCAGCAGCTCCGCGGGGGCCAACGCTGAAGCTTTCTTT
CDR3: CASSSAGANAEAFF

size: -
V: TRBV5-6
length: 15
J: TRBJ1-3
D: TRBD1
DNA: TGTGCCAGCAGCTCTCCCACAGGGGAAGGAAACACCATATATTTT
CDR3: CASSSPTGEGNTIYF

size: -
V: TRBV27
length: 13
J: TRBJ1-5
D: -
DNA: TGTGCCAGCAGTTTGCAGGGGTCTCAGCCCCAGCATTTT
CDR3: CASSLQGSQPQHF

size: -
V: TRBV12-3/TRBV12-4
length: 12
J: TRBJ2-7
D: -
DNA: TGTGCCAGCAGTTTCGCGACACGCGGGCAGTACTTC
CDR3: CASSFATRGQYF

size: few
V: TRBV7-2
length: 12
J: TRBJ2-1
D: -
DNA: TGTGCCAGCAGCTTACCCTACAATGAGCAGTTCTTC
CDR3: CASSLPYNEQFF

size: -
V: TRBV19
length: 15
J: TRBJ1-5
D: -
DNA: TGTGCCAGTAGCGGTGGGGGACCAAGCAATCAGCCCCAGCATTTT
CDR3: CASSGGGPSNQPQHF

size: once
V: TRBV15
length: 14
J: TRBJ1-1
D: -
DNA: TGTGCCACCAGCAGAGCAGGGTTGGGCACTGAAGCTTTCTTT
CDR3: CATSRAGLGTEAFF

size: -
V: TRBV18
length: 15
J: TRBJ2-1
D: TRBD2
DNA: TGTGCCAGCTCACCTAGGTCTAGCGGAGATGGTGAGCAGTTCTTC
CDR3: CASSPRSSGDGEQFF

size: -
V: TRBV7-9
length: 16
J: TRBJ2-3
D: TRBD2
DNA: TGTGCCAGCAGCTTAGCTAGCGGGACGAGTACAGATACGCAGTATTTT
CDR3: CASSLASGTSTDTQYF

size: -
V: TRBV4-2
length: 13
J: TRBJ2-7
D: TRBD1
DNA: TGTGCCAGCAGAAACAGGGACAGCTACGAGCAGTACTTC
CDR3: CASRNRDSYEQYF

size: -
V: TRBV29-1
length: 13
J: TRBJ1-2
D: -
DNA: TGCAGCGTTGAGAGTCGGATTAACTATGGCTACACCTTC
CDR3: CSVESRINYGYTF

size: -
V: TRBV4-1
length: 15
J: TRBJ1-3
D: -
DNA: TGCGCCAGCAGCCAAGATCAAGAGGCTGGAAACACCATATATTTT
CDR3: CASSQDQEAGNTIYF

size: -
V: TRBV7-9
length: 12
J: TRBJ1-5
D: -
DNA: TGTGCCAGCAGCTTAGGGGAGCAGCCCCAGCATTTT
CDR3: CASSLGEQPQHF

size: once
V: TRBV12-3/TRBV12-4
length: 12
J: TRBJ1-2
D: -
DNA: TGTGCCAGCAGTCAAGTTCTATATGGCTACACCTTC
CDR3: CASSQVLYGYTF

size: -
V: TRBV9
length: 13
J: TRBJ2-5
D: -
DNA: TGTGCCAGCAGCCGACTACTCCAAGAGACCCAGTACTTC
CDR3: CASSRLLQETQYF

size: -
V: TRBV20-1
length: 13
J: TRBJ2-7
D: -
DNA: TGCAGTGCTTCCTTGGACGAGAACTACGAGCAGTACTTC
CDR3: CSASLDENYEQYF

size: -
V: TRBV5-1
length: 15
J: TRBJ2-7
D: -
DNA: TGCGCCAGCAGCTTGTATGGGGACCTGTCCTACGAGCAGTACTTC
CDR3: CASSLYGDLSYEQYF

size: once
V: TRBV6-5
length: 17
J: TRBJ2-3
D: TRBD2
DNA: TGTGCCAGCAGTTACAGCCAGGCGGGAGGGCGTCGGGAAACGCAGTATTTT
CDR3: CASSYSQAGGRRETQYF

size: -
V: TRBV7-8
length: 11
J: TRBJ1-2
D: -
DNA: TGTGCCAGCAGCTTAGATCGGGGCTACACCTTC
CDR3: CASSLDRGYTF

size: once
V: TRBV7-6
length: 13
J: TRBJ1-1
D: TRBD1
DNA: TGTGCCAGCAGCTTGGACAGGGAGGCTGAAGCTTTCTTT
CDR3: CASSLDREAEAFF

size: -
V: TRBV2
length: 13
J: TRBJ2-2
D: -
DNA: TGTGCCAGCAGTGAAAACGGCGCCGGGGAGCTGTTTTTT
CDR3: CASSENGAGELFF

size: -
V: TRBV20-1
length: 13
J: TRBJ2-7
D: -
DNA: TGCAGTGGAGAGTGGACGGAGACCTACGAGCAGTACTTC
CDR3: CSGEWTETYEQYF

size: -
V: TRBV7-9
length: 14
J: TRBJ1-1
D: TRBD1
DNA: TGTGCCAGCAGCCCGACAGGGGGGATGACTGAAGCTTTCTTT
CDR3: CASSPTGGMTEAFF

size: -
V: TRBV6-1
length: 18
J: TRBJ2-1
D: TRBD2
DNA: TGTGCCAGCAGTGAAGTACTAGCGGGAGTAAGGGCCTACAATGAGCAGTTCTTC
CDR3: CASSEVLAGVRAYNEQFF

size: once
V: TRBV9
length: 15
J: TRBJ2-2
D: TRBD1
DNA: TGTGCCAGCAGCGTAAGGGGACAGGGCACCGGGGAGCTGTTTTTT
CDR3: CASSVRGQGTGELFF